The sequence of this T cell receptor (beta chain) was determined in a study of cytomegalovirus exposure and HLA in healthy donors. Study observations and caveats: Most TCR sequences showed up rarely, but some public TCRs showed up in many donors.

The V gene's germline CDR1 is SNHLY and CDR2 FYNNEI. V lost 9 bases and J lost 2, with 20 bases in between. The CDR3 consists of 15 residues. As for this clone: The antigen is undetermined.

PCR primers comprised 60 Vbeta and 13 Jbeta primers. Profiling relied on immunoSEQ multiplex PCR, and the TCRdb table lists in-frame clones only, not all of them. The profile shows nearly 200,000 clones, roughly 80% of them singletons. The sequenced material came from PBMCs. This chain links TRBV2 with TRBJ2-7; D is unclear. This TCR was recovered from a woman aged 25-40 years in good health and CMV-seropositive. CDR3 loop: CASTRSLVATYEQYF. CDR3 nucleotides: TGTGCCAGTACGAGGAGCCTCGTCGCTACCTACGAGCAGTACTTC.